This T cell receptor (beta chain) was found in a study of blood T cell repertoires in COVID-19. Study-level information: Samples representing acute and convalescent COVID-19 were sourced from the United States, Italy and Spain. From T cells, B-cell-depleted T cells, or PBMCs came the material, which was cDNA or gDNA.

In germline, CDR1 is KGHDR, CDR2 SFDVKD. J was trimmed by 5 bases and V by 3 bases; bases with no gene match: 5. This CDR3 has 15 amino acids. The method was immunoSEQ multiplex PCR; TCRdb's version includes in-frame clones alone and lacks a portion of them. The table includes around 130,000 clones, roughly 80% detected once. V is TRBV24-1 and J is TRBJ2-3, with 9 bases lining up with TRBD1. Source material: peripheral blood. The sequence was collected from a woman aged 80 or older with acute or convalescent COVID-19. In nucleotides, the CDR3 is TGTGCCACCAGTGATCCTGGACAGGGGAAAGATACGCAGTATTTT. Translated: CATSDPGQGKDTQYF.